Presented here are 32 T cell receptor beta chains from one specimen sequenced in a study of blood T cells in healthy people across ages (dated by TCRdb to the mid-2010s). Receptors were amplified or captured by 5' RACE. Sequencing relied on an Illumina HiSeq 2500. A second 7 to 11 cycle PCR used a sample-barcoded 5' primer and a J-beta primer mix. TCRdb redid the processing of the public reads, applying fastp at Q25 and MiXCR, and retained in-frame beta chains. Here each entry gathers all rows of one CDR3 protein and keeps the most common genes and DNA. The sample contains 1,300,000 or so distinct CDR3 sequences, approximately 59% of them found a single time. 5% to 7% of the sample rests with the top ten. Sequenced input: blood. All receptors derive from a man aged 18 to 35 in good health.

This chain uses TRBV24-1 with TRBJ2-3; D unresolved. Germline V lookup: CDR1 KGHDR, CDR2 SFDVKD. V lost 7 bases and J 6 bases, leaving 13 bases between the germline ends. The length of the CDR3 is 13 residues. The CDR3 region is CATSEPTWDTQYF. In DNA form, the CDR3 reads TGTGCCACCAGCGAGCCCACATGGGATACGCAGTATTTT.

J is TRBJ1-5 and V is TRBV6-4; perhaps TRBD1 as D (6 bases). Looked up from germline, CDR1 is MRHNA and CDR2 is SNTAGT. This CDR3 has 12 amino acids. V was shortened by 11 bases and J by 1 base, with 9 bases between the two germline ends. The CDR3 DNA reads TGTGCCGGAAGGGGGAGCAATCAGCCCCAGCATTTT. Translating gives CAGRGSNQPQHF.

The rearrangement links TRBV6-5 to TRBJ1-1; 7 nucleotides agree with TRBD1. Losses at the gene ends were 4 bases for V and 1 base for J; bases not matched to a gene: 12. The CDR3 length is 17 residues. Germline values: CDR1 MNHEY, CDR2 SVGAGI. CDR3 residues: CASSFYKGAGGNTEAFF. The DNA of the CDR3 is TGTGCCAGCAGTTTTTACAAGGGGGCGGGAGGGAACACTGAAGCTTTCTTT.

This clonotype was counted a single time. This sequence joins TRBV12-3 or TRBV12-4 and TRBJ2-1; 15 bases are shared with TRBD2. This CDR3 region has 17 residues. With 8 bases clipped from V and 8 bases from J, the junction kept 13 bases outside the gene matches. CDR3: CASLDLRTSGGADEQFF. The CDR3 bases are TGTGCCAGCTTGGACCTCCGGACTAGCGGGGGGGCGGATGAGCAGTTCTTC.

The rearrangement joins TRBV5-1 to TRBJ2-3, with D maybe TRBD1 (5 bases). V was trimmed by 0 bases and J by 4 bases, leaving 15 bases between them. Germline V CDR1 and CDR2: SGHRS, YFSETQ. The CDR3 extends over 16 amino acids. CDR3 protein: CASSLGQGEVADTQYF. DNA for the CDR3: TGCGCCAGCAGCTTGGGCCAGGGTGAGGTCGCAGATACGCAGTATTTT.

This clonotype was picked up a small number of times. This chain joins TRBV29-1 and TRBJ2-3; 10 nucleotides line up with TRBD2. In germline, CDR1 is SQVTM, CDR2 ANQGSEA. Germline trimming cut 4 bases from V and 4 bases from J; bases unmatched to any gene: 8. The CDR3 totals 15 residues. DNA of the CDR3: TGCAGCGTTGGTGGAGCGGGAGGGCCTCCAGATACGCAGTATTTT. This sequence encodes CSVGGAGGPPDTQYF.

Details on this clonotype: Germline is not matched at one junction end, which may reflect a read error. The chain links TRBV20-1 to TRBJ1-2; TRBD1 is a possible D gene (6 bases). Germline V gene sequence: CDR1 DFQATT, CDR2 SNEGSKA (reference sequence). The CDR3 is 13 amino acids. DNA for the CDR3: TGCAGTGTTAGAGACAGGCGCAACTATGGCTACACCTTC. Residues: CSVRDRRNYGYTF.

The V and J genes are TRBV15 and TRBJ1-2; D perhaps matches TRBD1 (5 bases). CDR1 LNHNV and CDR2 YYDKDF come from the germline V gene (reference sequence). This CDR3 comprises 19 residues. Trimming left V 4 bases short and J 2 bases short, with 26 bases between. CDR3 sequence (DNA): TGTGCCACCAGCACAGAGCCAGACCCCGGCTCGACAGTCAACTATGGCTACACCTTC. This codes for CATSTEPDPGSTVNYGYTF.

This clonotype was detected once. The rearrangement links TRBV29-1 to TRBJ2-2; 10 bases map to TRBD2. V lost 5 bases to trimming and J lost 0 bases; unmatched junction nucleotides: 9. Germline CDR1 reads SQVTM; CDR2 reads ANQGSEA. This CDR3 contains 17 residues. The DNA for the CDR3 is TGCAGCGTTCGTGGACCCAGCGGGAGGGCGAACACCGGGGAGCTGTTTTTT. Encoded protein: CSVRGPSGRANTGELFF.

J is TRBJ2-3 and V is TRBV6-5, with 11 bases aligning to TRBD2. CDR3 length: 16 residues. V shed 5 bases and J 0 bases; nucleotides not matched to a gene: 4. Germline CDR1 and CDR2: MNHEY and SVGAGI. CDR3 sequence reads: CASSRTSGLSTDTQYF. In nucleotides, the CDR3 is TGTGCCAGCAGTCGGACTAGCGGGTTGAGCACAGATACGCAGTATTTT.

V usage is TRBV3-1 and J usage is TRBJ2-3; D unresolved. V was pared by 1 base and J by 0 bases, with 8 bases between. This CDR3 has 15 amino acids. The germline gives CDR1 LGHDT, CDR2 YNNKEL (reference sequence). This chain's CDR3 is CASSQGATSTDTQYF. CDR3 DNA sequence: TGTGCCAGCAGCCAAGGAGCGACTAGCACAGATACGCAGTATTTT.

This clonotype was observed a few times. This sequence joins TRBV6-2 or TRBV6-3 and TRBJ1-2; D remains unclear. Germline loops: CDR1 MNHEY, CDR2 SVGEGT. This CDR3 contains 14 residues. Trimming removed 4 bases at V and 4 bases at J, with 13 bases between. For the CDR3, the DNA is TGTGCCAGCAGTTCGGATCTCCCTCCCTATGGCTACACCTTC. It yields the protein CASSSDLPPYGYTF.

This chain uses TRBV3-1 with TRBJ2-1, with D possibly TRBD2 on 6 matching bases. The V end lost 1 base, the J end lost 5 bases, and 18 bases lay between the germline ends. Germline loops: CDR1 LGHDT, CDR2 YNNKEL (reference sequence). The length of the CDR3 is 17 residues. The CDR3 is CASSQAYPGETHNEQFF. CDR3 sequence (DNA): TGTGCCAGCAGCCAAGCTTACCCGGGAGAAACCCACAATGAGCAGTTCTTC.

This clonotype was found a few times. The V gene is TRBV5-6, the J gene TRBJ1-6; perhaps TRBD1 as D (5 bases). There are 17 residues in the CDR3. The germline gives CDR1 SGHDT, CDR2 YYEEEE. The germline V and J ends were trimmed by 1 base and 0 bases, with 11 bases remaining between them. The CDR3 sequence is CASSLFGAGSYNSPLHF. The CDR3 DNA follows: TGTGCCAGCAGCTTGTTTGGGGCCGGCTCCTATAATTCACCCCTCCACTTT.

J is TRBJ1-5 and V is TRBV10-3; D is unclear. The CDR3 extends over 14 amino acids. V was pared by 0 bases and J by 3 bases, with 6 bases between. CDR1 and CDR2 (germline): ENHRY, SYGVKD. The CDR3 DNA is TGTGCCATCAGTGAGTCGAAAAACAATCAGCCCCAGCATTTT. This codes for CAISESKNNQPQHF.

This clonotype was counted a few times. The chain joins TRBV6-6 to TRBJ2-5, with D possibly called TRBD1 or TRBD2 (5 bases each). Trimming stripped 6 bases from V and 2 bases from J, with 16 bases between. Germline CDR1 is MNHNY and CDR2 is SVGAGI (reference sequence). The CDR3 has 15 amino acids. The CDR3 coding sequence is TGTGCCAGCAGATACCCACCTGAGGGGCAAGAGACCCAGTACTTC. This translates into CASRYPPEGQETQYF.

This chain connects TRBV12-3 or TRBV12-4 to TRBJ1-2, with 7 bases matching TRBD1. The CDR3 has 15 residues. Trimming removed 2 bases from V and 4 bases from J; junction bases left unmatched: 7. The CDR3 coding sequence is TGTGCCAGCAGTTTACGGGACAGCGGGTCCTATGGCTACACCTTC. Its translation: CASSLRDSGSYGYTF.

V gene TRBV6-6 combines with J gene TRBJ1-2, with a possible D match to TRBD1 (6 bases). Trimming cost V 5 bases and J 8 bases, with 21 bases left between them. Germline CDR1 reads MNHNY; CDR2 reads SVGAGI (reference sequence). The CDR3 has 15 residues. In nucleotides, the CDR3 is TGTGCCAGCAGTCAAACAAACAGGGCGCCGGAGGGCTACACCTTC. Amino acid sequence: CASSQTNRAPEGYTF.

The rearrangement joins TRBV15 to TRBJ2-2; no clear D gene. Germline CDR1 LNHNV, CDR2 YYDKDF (reference sequence). The CDR3 is 15 amino acids. Deletions cut 0 bases from V and 3 bases from J, with 8 bases between. DNA of the CDR3: TGTGCCACCAGCAGAGAAGGTTTTGACACCGGGGAGCTGTTTTTT. Its protein is CATSREGFDTGELFF.

CDR3 nucleotide sequence: TGTGCCAGCAGCTTGTGGCCGGGAGGGGGAGAGACCCAGTACTTC. As protein: CASSLWPGGGETQYF. The chain links TRBV11-2 to TRBJ2-5; 8 positions agree with TRBD2. CDR1 SGHAT and CDR2 FQNNGV come from the germline V gene. The CDR3 totals 15 residues. V trimming: 3 bases; J trimming: 4 bases; junction bases outside the gene matches: 7. Full variable domain (rest looked up from reference TRBV11-2 and TRBJ2-5): EAGVAQSPRYKIIEKRQSVAFWCNPISGHATLYWYQQILGQGPKLLIQFQNNGVVDDSQLPKDRFSAERLKGVDSTLKIQPAKLEDSAVYLCASSLWPGGGETQYFGPGTRLLVL.

This clonotype was counted only a few times. The gene calls are TRBV3-1 and TRBJ2-5, with 14 bases that match TRBD2. V lost 7 bases, J lost 5 bases, and 6 bases stayed unmatched. Germline V gives CDR1 LGHDT, CDR2 YNNKEL (reference sequence). The CDR3 has 15 amino acids. The CDR3 nucleotides are TGTGCCAGCAACTGGGGACTAGCGGGAGCGGAGACCCAGTACTTC. Translating it yields CASNWGLAGAETQYF.

The chain recombines TRBV10-3 with TRBJ1-5; a possible D gene is TRBD1 (5 bases). V lost 0 bases and J 0 bases, leaving 12 bases between the germline ends. Germline V CDR1 and CDR2: ENHRY, SYGVKD. This CDR3 has 17 amino acids. CDR3 in amino acids: CAISESPGGDSNQPQHF. CDR3 in DNA: TGTGCCATCAGTGAGTCCCCCGGAGGGGATAGCAATCAGCCCCAGCATTTT.

The chain combines TRBV12-3 or TRBV12-4 with TRBJ2-1; 10 positions agree with TRBD2. Unmatched junction bases numbered 11, after V lost 6 bases and J lost 6 bases. The CDR3 is 16 amino acids. CDR3 nucleotides: TGTGCCAGCAGCTTCGCCATCGGGACTAGCGCCAATGAGCAGTTCTTC. The encoded protein is CASSFAIGTSANEQFF.

The genes are TRBV4-1 and TRBJ1-6, with TRBD1 as a possible D gene (5 bases). Trimming stripped 4 bases from V and 5 bases from J, with 9 bases between. The CDR3 sequence is 14 residues long. CDR1 is MGHRA, CDR2 YSYEKL, per germline. This CDR3 reads CASSLGVNNSPLHF. The CDR3 DNA reads TGCGCCAGCAGCCTGGGGGTTAATAATTCACCCCTCCACTTT.

This clonotype was seen a few times. This chain joins TRBV10-3 and TRBJ2-3; no clear D gene. CDR1 ENHRY and CDR2 SYGVKD come from the germline V gene. Trimming shortened V by 3 bases and J by 0 bases, and 4 bases separated the two germline ends. The CDR3 is 13 residues long. The CDR3 protein is CAISELSTDTQYF. The CDR3, as DNA: TGTGCCATCAGTGAATTGAGCACAGATACGCAGTATTTT.

This clonotype was counted between two and nine times. This chain joins TRBV4-1 and TRBJ1-6; D is ambiguous. The CDR3 has 17 residues. Germline lookup yields CDR1 MGHRA and CDR2 YSYEKL. V lost 1 base and J 0 bases, leaving 10 bases between the germline ends. This chain's CDR3 is CASSQVDLLSYNSPLHF. CDR3 DNA: TGCGCCAGCAGCCAAGTGGATTTACTCTCCTATAATTCACCCCTCCACTTT.

This clonotype has only a few counts. This may arise from a read error, as a much more abundant clone is one base away. This sequence joins TRBV29-1 and TRBJ2-1; 8 nucleotides line up with TRBD2. The last part of the DNA fits TRBJ2-7 better; the J call may be wrong. Per germline, CDR1 SQVTM and CDR2 ANQGSEA. The length of the CDR3 is 14 residues. The CDR3 DNA sequence: TGCAGCACTAGCGGAGTGAGCTCCTACAATGAGCAGTACTTC. Its protein product is CSTSGVSSYNEQYF.

V is TRBV20-1 and J is TRBJ2-4, with D perhaps TRBD2 (5 bases). The J call may be wrong; the DNA end is better matched by TRBJ2-7. CDR1 and CDR2 (germline): DFQATT, SNEGSKA (reference sequence). The CDR3 is 17 residues long. The chain's CDR3 is CSARGEPWIISSREQYF. CDR3 bases: TGCAGTGCTAGAGGGGAACCTTGGATAATTTCTAGCCGCGAGCAGTACTTC.

The chain is built from TRBV3-1 and TRBJ2-7, with 9 bases that match TRBD2. This CDR3 region has 15 residues. V gave up 2 bases and J gave up 3 bases; unmatched junction bases: 5. Germline loops: CDR1 LGHDT, CDR2 YNNKEL (reference sequence). The chain's CDR3 is CASSQSGTSLYEQYF. DNA for the CDR3: TGTGCCAGCAGCCAATCCGGGACTAGCCTCTACGAGCAGTACTTC.

A few counts support this clonotype. The J gene is TRBJ2-5, the V gene TRBV29-1; a weak D match, TRBD1 (5 bases). CDR1 and CDR2 from the germline V gene are SQVTM and ANQGSEA. V was cut by 4 bases and J by 4 bases, with 13 bases left in between. The CDR3 sequence is 13 residues long. CDR3 in amino acids: CSVGGRVSETQYF. The DNA of the CDR3 is TGCAGCGTTGGGGGCAGGGTTTCAGAGACCCAGTACTTC.

The rearrangement uses TRBV10-2 and TRBJ1-5; the D gene is possibly TRBD1 (5 bases). V lost 8 bases, J lost 7 bases, and 15 bases lay in between. The CDR3 has 13 amino acids. Germline CDR1 is WSHSY and CDR2 is SAAADI. This CDR3 reads CASSGTYRQPQHF. Here the CDR3 DNA reads TGCGCCAGCTCCGGGACTTATCGCCAGCCCCAGCATTTT.

The gene calls are TRBV5-6 and TRBJ2-5; D is uncertain. V dropped 0 bases and J dropped 2 bases, with 14 bases sitting between them. CDR1 SGHDT and CDR2 YYEEEE come from the germline V gene. This CDR3 spans 16 amino acids. The CDR3 here is CASSLEAAFPQETQYF. For the CDR3, the DNA is TGTGCCAGCAGCTTGGAGGCAGCGTTCCCACAAGAGACCCAGTACTTC.